This TCR beta chain originates from a study of CD4 T cells in relation to SARS-CoV-2 and coronaviruses. Study in general: PBMCs were cultured with antigen for around nine days before TCR beta sequencing.

Concerning this clone: No antigen is known for it.

V lost 4 bases to trimming and J lost 6 bases; unmatched junction nucleotides: 6. This CDR3 is built from 15 residues. CDR1 and CDR2 (germline): SGHNT, YENEEA. CD4+ T cells from unexposed donors were obtained before the COVID-19 pandemic (2011-2018). After nine to ten days of culture, CD4+ T cells were isolated. Unexposed-donor CD4+ T cells were probed with SARS-CoV-2 S/N and four cold-coronavirus spikes, cells permitting. Sequenced by immunoSEQ multiplex PCR; TCRdb stores in-frame clones only, minus some. The table lists around 25,000 clones, 78% of them singletons. This clonotype originated in a human donor in good health. Sequenced input: CD4+ T cells from PBMCs, cultured in vitro. This chain links TRBV11-3 with TRBJ2-1; TRBD2 agrees at 10 bases. The DNA for the CDR3 is TGTGCCAGCAGCTCCCGTAGCGGGGGGAGCAATGAGCAGTTCTTC. Amino acid sequence: CASSSRSGGSNEQFF.